This TCR beta chain came from a study of shared clonotypes between healthy human individuals. Running of the assay took place at deep level. Authors' analysis steps: ImmunoSEQ supplied junction-only sequences lacking quality scores, so filtering was different. TCRdb keeps only in-frame clones here, not all; method: immunoSEQ multiplex PCR. The V and J calls and clone size were taken over from that table, and D and trimming were inferred from the DNA. Here the sample spans around 1.9 million clones, around 93% being singletons. Note on this clone: Its antigen remains unidentified.

Naive CD8 isolation took CD45RO-negative cells positively selected for CCR7 and excluded terminally differentiated effector memory CD45RA+ cells. Findings and caveats of the study: Several donors shared around 5.2% of their naive CD4 clonotypes.

CDR3 length: 15 residues. V gave up 4 bases and J gave up 0 bases, with 12 bases separating them. Germline V gene data show CDR1 as SGHDN and CDR2 as FVKESK. The chain joins TRBV14 to TRBJ1-2; D uncertain. The sequencing input was naive CD8+ T cells from PBMCs. The receptor's source is a man aged 18 to 30 in good health. Some clones in this sample may be carry-over from other donors' samples. Here the CDR3 DNA reads TGTGCCAGCAGCCTTCGGACGGATCCTAACTATGGCTACACCTTC. It translates to CASSLRTDPNYGYTF.